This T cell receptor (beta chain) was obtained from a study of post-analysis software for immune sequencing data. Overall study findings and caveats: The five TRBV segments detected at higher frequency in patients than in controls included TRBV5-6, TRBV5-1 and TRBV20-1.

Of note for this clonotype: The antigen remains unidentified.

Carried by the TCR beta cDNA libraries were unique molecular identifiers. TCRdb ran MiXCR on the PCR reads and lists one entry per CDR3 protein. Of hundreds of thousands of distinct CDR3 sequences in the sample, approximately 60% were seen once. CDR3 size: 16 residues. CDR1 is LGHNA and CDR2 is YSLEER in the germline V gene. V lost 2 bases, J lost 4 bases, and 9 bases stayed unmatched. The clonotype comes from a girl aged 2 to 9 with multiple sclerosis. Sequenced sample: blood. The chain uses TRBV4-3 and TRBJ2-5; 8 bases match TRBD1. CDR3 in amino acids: CASSQRTGNLRETQYF. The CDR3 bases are TGCGCCAGCAGCCAACGGACAGGGAATTTACGAGAGACCCAGTACTTC.